This T cell receptor (beta chain) was retrieved from a study of T cell changes during pregnancy in multiple sclerosis. Sequenced by immunoSEQ multiplex PCR; TCRdb stores in-frame clones only, minus some. The sample shows 30,000 or so clones, almost 90% of them seen only once. J was trimmed by 3 bases and V by 4 bases; bases with no gene match: 3. The CDR3 runs 15 residues. The germline V gene has CDR1 SNHLY and CDR2 FYNNEI. The specimen was CD4+ T cells from peripheral blood mononuclear cells, collected in the first trimester of pregnancy. The clonotype was recovered from a female donor in good health, enrolled as a control in a pregnancy study. This sequence joins TRBV2 and TRBJ2-1, with TRBD2 matching over 10 bases. CDR3 residues: CASSASGGFYNEQFF. The CDR3 DNA reads TGTGCCAGCAGTGCTAGCGGGGGATTCTACAATGAGCAGTTCTTC.